The following is a T cell receptor beta chain sequence with its context. The antigen remains unidentified. Germline V gene data show CDR1 as MNHEY and CDR2 as SVGAGI. The CDR3 spans 16 residues. Trimming shortened V by 2 bases and J by 1 base, and 14 bases separated the two germline ends. The data derive from a study of metastatic and nonmetastatic thyroid tumors. Study background: Across peripheral blood and tumor or nodule tissue samples taken from malignant and benign thyroid patients, the repertoires were compared with one another.

In the study's own analysis: Clinicopathological groups differed in CDR3, with these differences serving to build a distant-metastasis classifier for papillary thyroid cancer. TCRdb re-analyzed the PCR reads through MiXCR. It is TCRdb's table, rather than the study itself, that gives the V and J calls and clone size. The sample holds some 17,000 clones, 25% seen once. All patients were treatment-naive before thyroid surgery. General study results and limits: When malignant thyroid tumors were compared with benign nodules, TCR beta diversity was reportedly significantly higher in the malignant tumors. This held in both blood and tumor samples.

The chain couples TRBV6-5 to TRBJ1-2; maybe TRBD1 (5 bases). This receptor was obtained from a female donor with papillary thyroid cancer or a benign thyroid nodule (not recorded which). Some clones in this sample may be carry-over from other donors' samples. The sequenced sample consisted of adjacent normal tissue. CDR3 in amino acids: CASSYGGTAVNYGYTF. CDR3 sequence (DNA): TGTGCCAGCAGTTACGGGGGAACAGCAGTTAACTATGGCTACACCTTC.